This T cell receptor beta chain is from a study of T cell changes during pregnancy in multiple sclerosis. Produced via immunoSEQ multiplex PCR; TCRdb's table is partial and in-frame only. The profile shows approximately 53,000 clones, around 90% of them singletons. The germline CDR1 and CDR2 sequences are SGDLS and YYNGEE. V was clipped by 0 bases and J by 6 bases, with 9 bases between them. This CDR3 is built from 14 residues. The genes are TRBV9 and TRBJ2-2, with D maybe TRBD1 (6 bases). Sequencing used CD4+ T cells from peripheral blood mononuclear cells, obtained after pregnancy. This TCR derives from a female donor in good health, enrolled as a control in a pregnancy study. The CDR3 loop is CASSVGTVAGELFF. CDR3 DNA: TGTGCCAGCAGCGTAGGGACAGTAGCCGGGGAGCTGTTTTTT.